This T cell receptor (beta chain) originates from a study of blood T cell repertoires in COVID-19. Study context: Collection of acute and convalescent COVID-19 samples took place in the United States, Italy and Spain. The analysed material was cDNA or gDNA that came from T cells, B-cell-depleted T cells, or PBMCs.

The CDR3 length is 14 residues. The V end was cut by 3 bases, the J end by 3 bases, with 13 bases between. The germline V gene encodes CDR1 SGHRS and CDR2 YFSETQ. Original handling: Amplification of reference gene primers was used by the study to estimate nucleated cell counts. TCRdb keeps only in-frame clones here, not all; method: immunoSEQ multiplex PCR. V and J calls and clone size are as listed in that table; D and trimming were resolved from the DNA. The sample lists about 220,000 clones; approximately 85% were seen once. Patients at the Seattle site were enrolled during active infection and followed longitudinally.

The rearrangement links TRBV5-1 to TRBJ2-7; TRBD2 might be the D (6 bases). The sequenced material came from peripheral blood. This TCR was recovered from a woman between 65 and 79 years old with COVID-19, enrolled during active disease. The CDR3 protein is CASSWGDGFYEQYF. The CDR3 DNA is TGCGCCAGCAGCTGGGGGGACGGGTTCTACGAGCAGTACTTC.